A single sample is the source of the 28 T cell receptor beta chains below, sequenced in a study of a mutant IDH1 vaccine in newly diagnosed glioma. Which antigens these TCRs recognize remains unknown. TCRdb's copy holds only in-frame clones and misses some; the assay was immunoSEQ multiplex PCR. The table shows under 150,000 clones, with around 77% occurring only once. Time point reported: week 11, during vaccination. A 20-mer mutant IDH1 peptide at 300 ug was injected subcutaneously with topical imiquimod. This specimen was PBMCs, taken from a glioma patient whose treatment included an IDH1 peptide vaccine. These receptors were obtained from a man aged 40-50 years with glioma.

In DNA, the CDR3 is TGTGCCAGTAGTACGCCCCGGGACAGTTATAGCAATCAGCCCCAGCATTTT. Its translation: CASSTPRDSYSNQPQHF. The chain has TRBV19 and TRBJ1-5, with TRBD1 identical over 7 bases. The ends lost 4 bases at V and 0 bases at J; junction bases unmatched: 9. Germline V CDR1 and CDR2: LNHDA, SQIVND (reference sequence). CDR3 length: 17 residues.

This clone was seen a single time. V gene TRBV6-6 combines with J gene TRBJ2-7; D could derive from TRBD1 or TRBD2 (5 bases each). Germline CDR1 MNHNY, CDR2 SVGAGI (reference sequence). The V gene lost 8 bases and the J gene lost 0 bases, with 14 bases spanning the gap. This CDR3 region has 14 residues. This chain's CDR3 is CASGTAPSSYEQYF. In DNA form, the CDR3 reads TGTGCCAGCGGGACGGCACCAAGCTCCTACGAGCAGTACTTC.

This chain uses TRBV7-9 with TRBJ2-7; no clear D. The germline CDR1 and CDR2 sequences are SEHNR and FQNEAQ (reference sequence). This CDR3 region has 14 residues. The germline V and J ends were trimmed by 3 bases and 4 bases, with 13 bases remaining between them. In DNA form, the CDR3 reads TGTGCCAGCAGCTTTGATGCCGGGTTGTACGAGCAGTACTTC. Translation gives CASSFDAGLYEQYF.

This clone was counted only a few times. The CDR3 coding sequence is TGTGCCAGCAGCCGAGCAGGGAATGATCTGGATACGCAGTATTTT. It codes for CASSRAGNDLDTQYF. V and J are TRBV7-2 and TRBJ2-3; possible D gene TRBD1, 5 bases. In germline, CDR1 is SGHTA, CDR2 FQGNSA. V shed 5 bases and J shed 6 bases, with 18 bases lying between them. This CDR3 region has 15 residues.

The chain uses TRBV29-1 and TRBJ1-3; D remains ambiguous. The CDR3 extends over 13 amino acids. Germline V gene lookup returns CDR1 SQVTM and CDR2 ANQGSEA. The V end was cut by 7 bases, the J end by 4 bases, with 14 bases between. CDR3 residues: CSAPGGAGNTIYF. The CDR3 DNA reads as TGCAGCGCACCGGGAGGAGCCGGAAACACCATATATTTT.

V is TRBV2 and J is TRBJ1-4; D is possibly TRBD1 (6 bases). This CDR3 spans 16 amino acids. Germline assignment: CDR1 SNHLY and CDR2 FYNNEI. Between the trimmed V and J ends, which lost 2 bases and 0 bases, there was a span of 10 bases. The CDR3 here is CASSERTDSTNEKLFF. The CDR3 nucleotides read TGTGCCAGCAGTGAAAGGACAGACTCAACTAATGAAAAACTGTTTTTT.

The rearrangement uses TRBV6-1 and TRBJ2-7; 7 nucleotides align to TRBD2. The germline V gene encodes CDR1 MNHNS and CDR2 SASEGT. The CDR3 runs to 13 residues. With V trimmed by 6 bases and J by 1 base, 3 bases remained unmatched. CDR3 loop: CASSSSGSYEQYF. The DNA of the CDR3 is TGTGCCAGCAGCTCTAGCGGTTCCTACGAGCAGTACTTC.

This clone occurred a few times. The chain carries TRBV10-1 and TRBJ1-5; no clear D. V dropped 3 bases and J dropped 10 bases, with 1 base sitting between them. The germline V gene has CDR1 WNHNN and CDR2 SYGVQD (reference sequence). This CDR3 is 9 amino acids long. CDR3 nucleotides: TGCGCCAGCAGTGAACCCCAGCATTTT. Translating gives CASSEPQHF.

CDR3 loop: CASSLGREAFF. In DNA, the CDR3 is TGTGCCAGCAGCCTAGGGAGGGAAGCTTTCTTT. The V gene is TRBV7-2, the J gene TRBJ1-1; D is undetermined. Germline V gives CDR1 SGHTA, CDR2 FQGNSA. CDR3 length: 11 residues. V was clipped by 5 bases and J by 8 bases, with 9 bases between them. Drawing the rest from reference TRBV7-2 and TRBJ1-1, the complete variable domain is GAGVSQSPSNKVTEKGKDVELRCDPISGHTALYWYRQSLGQGLEFLIYFQGNSAPDKSGLPSDRFSAERTGGSVSTLTIQRTQQEDSAVYLCASSLGREAFFGQGTRLTVV.

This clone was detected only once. The CDR3 DNA follows: TGTGCCAGCAGTGTAGGACTAGCGGGAGATCCGGACATTCAGTACTTC. This sequence encodes CASSVGLAGDPDIQYF. The chain joins TRBV28 to TRBJ2-4; 13 bases fit TRBD2. Germline CDR1 and CDR2: MDHEN and SYDVKM. The CDR3 is 16 residues long. Trimming took 5 bases from V and 8 from J; bases not matched to a gene: 9.

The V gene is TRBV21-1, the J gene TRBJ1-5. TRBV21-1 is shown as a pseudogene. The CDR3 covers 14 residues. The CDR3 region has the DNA TGTGCCAGCAGCAAAAGGGTTAGCAATCAGCCCCAGCATTTT. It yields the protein CASSKRVSNQPQHF.

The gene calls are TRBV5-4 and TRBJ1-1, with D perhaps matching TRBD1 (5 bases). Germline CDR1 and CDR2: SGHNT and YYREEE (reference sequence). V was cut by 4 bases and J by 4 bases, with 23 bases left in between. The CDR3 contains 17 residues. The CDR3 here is CASSPPGRWDPGTEAFF. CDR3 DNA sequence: TGTGCCAGCAGCCCGCCGGGTCGGTGGGACCCTGGCACTGAAGCTTTCTTT.

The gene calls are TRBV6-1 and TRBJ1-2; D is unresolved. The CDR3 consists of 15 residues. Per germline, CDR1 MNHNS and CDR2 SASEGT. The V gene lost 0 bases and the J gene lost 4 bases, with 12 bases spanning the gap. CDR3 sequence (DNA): TGTGCCAGCAGTGAAGCGCGGAGCAATCTCTATGGCTACACCTTC. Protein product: CASSEARSNLYGYTF.

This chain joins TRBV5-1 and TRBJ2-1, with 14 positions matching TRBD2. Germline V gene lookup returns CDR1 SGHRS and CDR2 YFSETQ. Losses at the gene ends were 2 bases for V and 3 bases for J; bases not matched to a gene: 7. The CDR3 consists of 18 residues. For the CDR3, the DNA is TGCGCCAGCAGCTTCCTGGGACTAGCGGGAGTTATCTACAATGAGCAGTTCTTC. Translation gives CASSFLGLAGVIYNEQFF.

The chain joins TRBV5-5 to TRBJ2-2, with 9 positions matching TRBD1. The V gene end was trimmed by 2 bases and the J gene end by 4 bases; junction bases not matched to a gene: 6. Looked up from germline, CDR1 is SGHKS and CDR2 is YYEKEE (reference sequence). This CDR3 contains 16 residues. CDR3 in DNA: TGTGCCAGCAGCTTAACAGGGGGCCCAGGCACCGGGGAGCTGTTTTTT. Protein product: CASSLTGGPGTGELFF.

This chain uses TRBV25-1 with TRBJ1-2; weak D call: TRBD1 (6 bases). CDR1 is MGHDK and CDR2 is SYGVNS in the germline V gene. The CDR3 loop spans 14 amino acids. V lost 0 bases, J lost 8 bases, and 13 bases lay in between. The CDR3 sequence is CASSEYRGGLGYTF. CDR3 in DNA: TGTGCCAGCAGTGAATATAGGGGGGGGCTCGGCTACACCTTC.

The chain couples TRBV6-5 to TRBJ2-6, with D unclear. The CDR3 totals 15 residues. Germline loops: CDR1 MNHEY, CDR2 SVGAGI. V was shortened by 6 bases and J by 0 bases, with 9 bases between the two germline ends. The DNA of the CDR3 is TGTGCCAGCAGCCCCGACAACTCTGGGGCCAACGTCCTGACTTTC. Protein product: CASSPDNSGANVLTF.

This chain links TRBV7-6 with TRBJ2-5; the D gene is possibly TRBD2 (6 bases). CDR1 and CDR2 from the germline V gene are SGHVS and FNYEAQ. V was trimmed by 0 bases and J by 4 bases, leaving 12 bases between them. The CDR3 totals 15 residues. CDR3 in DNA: TGTGCCAGCAGCTTAGCGCACACTAGCCGAGAGACCCAGTACTTC. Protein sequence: CASSLAHTSRETQYF.

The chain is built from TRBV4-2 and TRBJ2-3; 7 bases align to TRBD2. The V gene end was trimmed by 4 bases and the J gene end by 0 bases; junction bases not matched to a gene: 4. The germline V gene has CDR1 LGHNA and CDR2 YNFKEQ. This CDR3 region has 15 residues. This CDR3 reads CASSPLAVSTDTQYF. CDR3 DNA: TGTGCCAGCAGCCCCCTAGCGGTGAGCACAGATACGCAGTATTTT.

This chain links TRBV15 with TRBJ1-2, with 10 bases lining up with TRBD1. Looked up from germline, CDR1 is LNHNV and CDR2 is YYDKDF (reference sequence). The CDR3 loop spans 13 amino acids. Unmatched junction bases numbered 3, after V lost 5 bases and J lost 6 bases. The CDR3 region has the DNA TGTGCCACCAGCGCCGGGACAGGGGATGGCTACACCTTC. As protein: CATSAGTGDGYTF.

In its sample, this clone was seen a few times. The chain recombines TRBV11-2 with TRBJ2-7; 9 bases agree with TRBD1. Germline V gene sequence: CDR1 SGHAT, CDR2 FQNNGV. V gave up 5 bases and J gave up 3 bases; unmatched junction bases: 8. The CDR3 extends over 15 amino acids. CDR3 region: CASSHPGTGNYEQYF. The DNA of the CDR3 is TGTGCCAGCAGCCACCCCGGGACAGGGAACTACGAGCAGTACTTC.

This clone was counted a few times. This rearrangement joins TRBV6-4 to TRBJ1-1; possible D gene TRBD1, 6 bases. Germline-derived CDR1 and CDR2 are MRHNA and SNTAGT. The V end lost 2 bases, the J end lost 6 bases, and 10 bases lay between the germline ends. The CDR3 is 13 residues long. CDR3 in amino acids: CASSDRNRAEAFF. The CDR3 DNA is TGTGCCAGCAGTGACCGAAACAGGGCTGAAGCTTTCTTT.

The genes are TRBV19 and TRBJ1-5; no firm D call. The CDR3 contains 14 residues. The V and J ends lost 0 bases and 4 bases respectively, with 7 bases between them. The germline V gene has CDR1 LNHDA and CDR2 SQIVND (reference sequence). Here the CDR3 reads CASSIEDRNQPQHF. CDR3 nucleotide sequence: TGTGCCAGTAGTATAGAAGATAGGAATCAGCCCCAGCATTTT.

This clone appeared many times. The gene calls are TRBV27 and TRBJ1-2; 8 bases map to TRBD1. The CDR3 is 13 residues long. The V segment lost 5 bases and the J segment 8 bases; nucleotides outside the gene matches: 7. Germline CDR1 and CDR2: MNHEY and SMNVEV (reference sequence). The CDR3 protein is CASSGTGQGGYTF. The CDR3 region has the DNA TGTGCCAGCAGTGGAACCGGACAGGGAGGCTACACCTTC.

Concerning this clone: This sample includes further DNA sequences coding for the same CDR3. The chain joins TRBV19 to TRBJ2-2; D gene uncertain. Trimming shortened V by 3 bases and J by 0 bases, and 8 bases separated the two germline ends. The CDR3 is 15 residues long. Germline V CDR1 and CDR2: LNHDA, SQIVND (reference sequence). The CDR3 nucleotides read TGTGCCAGTAGTATCTGGGTTACGAACACCGGGGAGCTGTTTTTT. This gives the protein CASSIWVTNTGELFF.

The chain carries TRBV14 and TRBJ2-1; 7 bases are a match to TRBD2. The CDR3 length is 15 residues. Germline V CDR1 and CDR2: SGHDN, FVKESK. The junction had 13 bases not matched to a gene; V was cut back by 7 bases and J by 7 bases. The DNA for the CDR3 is TGTGCCAGCAACCTACTAGGCGGGAGTAAAAATGAGCAGTTCTTC. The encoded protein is CASNLLGGSKNEQFF.

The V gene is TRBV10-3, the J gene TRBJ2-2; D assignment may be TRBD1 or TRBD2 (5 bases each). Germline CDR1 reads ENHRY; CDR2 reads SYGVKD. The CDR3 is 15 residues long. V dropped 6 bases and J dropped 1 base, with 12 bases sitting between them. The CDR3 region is CAISRDPVNTGELFF. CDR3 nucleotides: TGTGCCATCAGCCGGGACCCGGTGAACACCGGGGAGCTGTTTTTT.

The CDR3 here is CASSYTGSERSPFF. CDR3 bases: TGTGCCAGCAGTTACACGGGGTCGGAACGATCACCTTTCTTC. V and J are TRBV6-5 and TRBJ2-1, with D maybe TRBD2 (5 bases). The germline gives CDR1 MNHEY, CDR2 SVGAGI. CDR3 length: 14 amino acids. Between the trimmed V and J ends, which lost 2 bases and 16 bases, there was a span of 21 bases.